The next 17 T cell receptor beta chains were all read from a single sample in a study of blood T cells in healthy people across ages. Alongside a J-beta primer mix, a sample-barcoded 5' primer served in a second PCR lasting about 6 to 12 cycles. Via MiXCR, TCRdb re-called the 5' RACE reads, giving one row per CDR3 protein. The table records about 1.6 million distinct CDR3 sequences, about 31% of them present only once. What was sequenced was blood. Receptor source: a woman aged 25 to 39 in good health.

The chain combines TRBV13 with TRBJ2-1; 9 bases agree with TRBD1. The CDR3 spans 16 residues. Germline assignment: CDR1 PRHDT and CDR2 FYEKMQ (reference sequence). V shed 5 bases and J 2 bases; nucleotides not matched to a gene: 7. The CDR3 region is CASSRRGDRAYNEQFF. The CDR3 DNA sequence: TGTGCCAGCAGCCGCAGGGGGGACAGGGCCTACAATGAGCAGTTCTTC.

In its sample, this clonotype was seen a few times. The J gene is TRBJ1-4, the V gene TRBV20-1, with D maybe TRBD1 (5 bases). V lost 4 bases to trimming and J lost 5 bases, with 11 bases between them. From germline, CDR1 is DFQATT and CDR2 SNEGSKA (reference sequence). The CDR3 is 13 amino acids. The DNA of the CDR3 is TGCAGTGCTACCCGGGGCGGCAATGAAAAACTGTTTTTT. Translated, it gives CSATRGGNEKLFF.

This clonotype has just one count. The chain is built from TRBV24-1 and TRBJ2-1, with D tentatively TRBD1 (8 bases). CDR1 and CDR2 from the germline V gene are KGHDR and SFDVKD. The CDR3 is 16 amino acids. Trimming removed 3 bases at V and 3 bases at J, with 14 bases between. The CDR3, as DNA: TGTGCCACCAGTGATCCAGGGGGCGGGGGCTACAATGAGCAGTTCTTC. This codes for CATSDPGGGGYNEQFF.

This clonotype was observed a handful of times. CDR3 residues: CASSGGSEKLFF. DNA of the CDR3: TGTGCCAGCAGCGGGGGGTCCGAAAAACTGTTTTTT. The rearrangement uses TRBV5-5 and TRBJ1-4; maybe TRBD1 (5 bases). Germline V gene sequence: CDR1 SGHKS, CDR2 YYEKEE (reference sequence). The V end was cut by 4 bases, the J end by 8 bases, with 9 bases between. This CDR3 is 12 amino acids long.

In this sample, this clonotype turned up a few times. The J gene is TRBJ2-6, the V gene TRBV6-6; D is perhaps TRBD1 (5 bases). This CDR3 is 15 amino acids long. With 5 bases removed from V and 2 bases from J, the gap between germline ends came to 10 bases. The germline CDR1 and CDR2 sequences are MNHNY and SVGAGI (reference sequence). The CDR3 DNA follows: TGTGCCAGCAGTACGACAGAGGCTGGGGCCAACGTCCTGACTTTC. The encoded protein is CASSTTEAGANVLTF.

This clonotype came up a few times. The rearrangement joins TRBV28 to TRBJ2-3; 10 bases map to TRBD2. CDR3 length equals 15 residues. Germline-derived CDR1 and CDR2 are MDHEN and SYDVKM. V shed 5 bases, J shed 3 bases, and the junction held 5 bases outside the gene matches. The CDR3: CASSPGTSATDTQYF. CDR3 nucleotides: TGTGCCAGCAGTCCCGGGACTAGCGCTACAGATACGCAGTATTTT.

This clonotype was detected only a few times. The CDR3: CASSQPRGRPVWTHNEQFF. As DNA, the CDR3 is TGTGCCAGCAGTCAACCTCGGGGGCGCCCCGTGTGGACACACAATGAGCAGTTCTTC. This chain links TRBV12-3 or TRBV12-4 with TRBJ2-1; perhaps D is TRBD1 or TRBD2 (6 bases each). V lost 5 bases and J lost 5, with 28 bases in between. This CDR3 has 19 amino acids.

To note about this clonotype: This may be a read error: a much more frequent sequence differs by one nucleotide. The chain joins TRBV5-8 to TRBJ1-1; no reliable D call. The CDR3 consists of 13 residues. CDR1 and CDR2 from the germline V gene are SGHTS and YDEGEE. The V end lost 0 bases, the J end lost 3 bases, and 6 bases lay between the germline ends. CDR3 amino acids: CASSLDAYTEAFF. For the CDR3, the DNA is TGTGCCAGCAGCTTGGACGCTTACACTGAAGCTTTCTTT.

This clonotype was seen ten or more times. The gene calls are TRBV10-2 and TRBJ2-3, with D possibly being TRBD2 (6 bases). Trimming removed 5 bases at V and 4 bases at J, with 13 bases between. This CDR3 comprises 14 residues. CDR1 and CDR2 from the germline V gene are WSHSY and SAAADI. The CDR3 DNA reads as TGCGCCAGCAGTCTGGTCGGGAGCGCAGATACGCAGTATTTT. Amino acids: CASSLVGSADTQYF.

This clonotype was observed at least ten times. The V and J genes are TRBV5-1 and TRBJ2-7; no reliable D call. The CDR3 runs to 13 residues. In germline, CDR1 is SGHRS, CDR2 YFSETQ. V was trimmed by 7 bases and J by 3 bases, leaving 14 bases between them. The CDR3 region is CASRSMGNYEQYF. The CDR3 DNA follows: TGCGCCAGCCGGTCCATGGGGAACTACGAGCAGTACTTC. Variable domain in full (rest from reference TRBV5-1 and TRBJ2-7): KAGVTQTPRYLIKTRGQQVTLSCSPISGHRSVSWYQQTPGQGLQFLFEYFSETQRNKGNFPGRFSGRQFSNSRSEMNVSTLELGDSALYLCASRSMGNYEQYFGPGTRLTVT.

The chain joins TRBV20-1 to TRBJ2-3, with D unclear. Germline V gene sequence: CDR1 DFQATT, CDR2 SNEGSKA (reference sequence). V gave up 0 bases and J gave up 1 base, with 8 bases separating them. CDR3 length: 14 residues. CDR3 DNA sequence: TGCAGTGCTAGAGATCATGGGGGCACAGATACGCAGTATTTT. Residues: CSARDHGGTDTQYF.

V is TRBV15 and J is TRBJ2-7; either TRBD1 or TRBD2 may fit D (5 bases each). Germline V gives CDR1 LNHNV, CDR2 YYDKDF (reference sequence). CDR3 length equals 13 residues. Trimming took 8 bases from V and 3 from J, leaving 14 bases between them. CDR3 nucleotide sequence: TGTGCCACCGCCGGGACCCCTTTCTACGAGCAGTACTTC. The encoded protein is CATAGTPFYEQYF.

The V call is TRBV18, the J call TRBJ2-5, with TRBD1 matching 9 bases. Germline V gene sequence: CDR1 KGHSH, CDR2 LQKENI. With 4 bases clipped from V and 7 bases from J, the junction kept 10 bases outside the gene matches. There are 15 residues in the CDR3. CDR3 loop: CASSRPTGGTGTQYF. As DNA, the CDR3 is TGTGCCAGCTCACGACCGACAGGGGGAACAGGGACCCAGTACTTC.

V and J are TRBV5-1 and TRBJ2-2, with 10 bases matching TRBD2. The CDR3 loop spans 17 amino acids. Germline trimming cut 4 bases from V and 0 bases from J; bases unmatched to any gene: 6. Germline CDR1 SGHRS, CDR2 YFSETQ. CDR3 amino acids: CASSQLAGGANTGELFF. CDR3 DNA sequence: TGCGCCAGCAGCCAGTTAGCGGGAGGCGCGAACACCGGGGAGCTGTTTTTT. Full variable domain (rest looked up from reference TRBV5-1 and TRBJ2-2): KAGVTQTPRYLIKTRGQQVTLSCSPISGHRSVSWYQQTPGQGLQFLFEYFSETQRNKGNFPGRFSGRQFSNSRSEMNVSTLELGDSALYLCASSQLAGGANTGELFFGEGSRLTVL.

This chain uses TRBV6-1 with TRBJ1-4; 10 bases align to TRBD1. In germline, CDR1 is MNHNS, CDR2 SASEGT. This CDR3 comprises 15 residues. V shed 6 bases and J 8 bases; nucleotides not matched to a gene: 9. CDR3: CASSGTGAVAEKLFF. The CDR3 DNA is TGTGCCAGCAGCGGGACAGGGGCGGTTGCGGAAAAACTGTTTTTT.

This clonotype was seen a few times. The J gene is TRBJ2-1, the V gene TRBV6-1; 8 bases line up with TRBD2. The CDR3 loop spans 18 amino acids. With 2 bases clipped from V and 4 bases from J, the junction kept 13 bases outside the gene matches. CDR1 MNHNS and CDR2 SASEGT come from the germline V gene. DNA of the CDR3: TGTGCCAGCAGTGAAACGAAAACCGGGACTAGGTCGTACAATGAGCAGTTCTTC. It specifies CASSETKTGTRSYNEQFF.

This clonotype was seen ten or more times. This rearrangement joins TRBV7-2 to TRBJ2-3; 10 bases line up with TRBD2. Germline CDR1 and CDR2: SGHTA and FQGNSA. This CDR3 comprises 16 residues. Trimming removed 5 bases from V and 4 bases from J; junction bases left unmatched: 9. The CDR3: CASSVSGGRVSDTQYF. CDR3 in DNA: TGTGCCAGCAGCGTTAGCGGGGGGCGCGTATCAGATACGCAGTATTTT.